This TCR beta chain was retrieved from a study of T-cell memory formation after mild COVID-19. The study, taken as a whole, reports: The CD4+ clones that contracted clustered mainly within CM and EM, and the CD8+ clones concentrated in EMRA. Day 37-peaking second-wave clones had unconfirmed SARS-CoV-2 specificity.

TCRdb reprocessed the 5' RACE reads with MiXCR, giving one entry per CDR3 protein. The data contain nearly 250,000 distinct CDR3 sequences, roughly 14% of them singletons. Notes on this clonotype: Its target is not known.

From germline, CDR1 is DFQATT and CDR2 SNEGSKA (reference sequence). CDR3 size: 12 residues. V shed 0 bases and J shed 11 bases, with 13 bases lying between them. The receptor was isolated from an adult woman who had mild COVID-19 (a few samples of this study predate the infection). Cell type and time point are not known. Sequencing used PBMCs or a T cell subset sorted from them (not recorded which). The chain recombines TRBV20-1 with TRBJ1-1; D not resolved. CDR3 bases: TGCAGTGCTAGAGATTTAAGGGTTGGTGCTTTCTTT. This codes for CSARDLRVGAFF.